Here is one TCR beta chain with its context. Recruits, aged roughly 18 to 89 years, lived in some 25 US areas. Original processing notes: Estimation of nucleated cell counts relied on the amplification of reference gene primers. Only in-frame clones appear in the TCRdb table, and some are missing; sequencing was by immunoSEQ multiplex PCR. The V and J calls and clone size are taken from that table; D and trimming were inferred from the DNA. The table lists 200,000 to 250,000 clones, roughly 89% of them singletons. These data originate in a study of blood T cell repertoires in COVID-19. This CDR3 is built from 14 residues. With 3 bases clipped from V and 4 bases from J, the junction kept 5 bases outside the gene matches. Germline V lookup: CDR1 SGHTA, CDR2 FQGNSA.

This receptor was taken from a woman in her forties with acute COVID-19. Sequencing input: PBMCs or T cells enriched from blood (not recorded which). The chain uses TRBV7-2 and TRBJ1-1; TRBD1 aligns across 7 bases. The CDR3 spells CASSLQGGVTEAFF. CDR3 nucleotide sequence: TGTGCCAGCAGCTTGCAGGGGGGTGTCACTGAAGCTTTCTTT.